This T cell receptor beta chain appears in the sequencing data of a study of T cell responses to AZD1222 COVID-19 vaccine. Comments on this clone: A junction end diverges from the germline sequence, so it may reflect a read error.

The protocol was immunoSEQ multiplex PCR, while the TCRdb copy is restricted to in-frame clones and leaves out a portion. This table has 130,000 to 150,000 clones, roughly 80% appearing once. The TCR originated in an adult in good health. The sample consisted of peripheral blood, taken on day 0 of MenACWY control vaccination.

For the CDR3, the DNA is TGTGCCAGCAGCACGGACCCCCAAAAGACCCAGTACTTC. Translated, it gives CASSTDPQKTQYF. The chain has TRBV9 and TRBJ2-5; D remains unclear. The CDR3 is 13 amino acids. Looked up from germline, CDR1 is SGDLS and CDR2 is YYNGEE.